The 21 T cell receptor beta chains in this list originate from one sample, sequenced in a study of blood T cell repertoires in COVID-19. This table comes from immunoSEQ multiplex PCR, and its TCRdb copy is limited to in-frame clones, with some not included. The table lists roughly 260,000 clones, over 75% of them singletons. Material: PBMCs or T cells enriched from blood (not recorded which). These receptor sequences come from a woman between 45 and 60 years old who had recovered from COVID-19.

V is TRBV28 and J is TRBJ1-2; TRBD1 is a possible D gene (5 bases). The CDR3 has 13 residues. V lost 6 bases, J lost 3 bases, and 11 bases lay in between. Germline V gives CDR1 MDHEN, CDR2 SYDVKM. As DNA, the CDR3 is TGTGCCAGCAGCCCGGGGGTCTACTATGGCTACACCTTC. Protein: CASSPGVYYGYTF.

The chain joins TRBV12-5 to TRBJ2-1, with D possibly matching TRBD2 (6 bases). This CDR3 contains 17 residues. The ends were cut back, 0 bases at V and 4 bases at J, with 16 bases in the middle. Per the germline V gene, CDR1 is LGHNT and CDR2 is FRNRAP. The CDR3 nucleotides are TGTGCTAGTGGTTTGGTACTGGGGCTAGCGCTATACAATGAGCAGTTCTTC. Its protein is CASGLVLGLALYNEQFF. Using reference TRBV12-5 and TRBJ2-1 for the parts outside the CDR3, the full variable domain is DARVTQTPRHKVTEMGQEVTMRCQPILGHNTVFWYRQTMMQGLELLAYFRNRAPLDDSGMPKDRFSAEMPDATLATLKIQPSEPRDSAVYFCASGLVLGLALYNEQFFGPGTRLTVL.

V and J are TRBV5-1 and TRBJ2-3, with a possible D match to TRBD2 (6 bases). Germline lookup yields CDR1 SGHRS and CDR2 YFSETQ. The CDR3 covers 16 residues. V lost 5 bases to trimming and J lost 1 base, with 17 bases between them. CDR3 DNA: TGCGCCAGCAGACCACACTCCGGGGGTCGCACAGATACGCAGTATTTT. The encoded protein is CASRPHSGGRTDTQYF.

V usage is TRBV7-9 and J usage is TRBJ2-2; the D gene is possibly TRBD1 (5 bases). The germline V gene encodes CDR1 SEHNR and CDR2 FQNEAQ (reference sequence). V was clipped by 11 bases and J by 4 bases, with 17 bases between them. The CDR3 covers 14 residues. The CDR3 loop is CAVAVGASTGELFF. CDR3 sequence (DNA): TGTGCCGTAGCCGTAGGGGCGAGCACCGGGGAGCTGTTTTTT.

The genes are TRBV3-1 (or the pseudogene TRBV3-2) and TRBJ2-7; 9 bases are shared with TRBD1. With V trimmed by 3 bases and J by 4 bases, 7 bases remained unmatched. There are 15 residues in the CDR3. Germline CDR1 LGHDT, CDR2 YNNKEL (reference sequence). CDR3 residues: CASSHAGTGLYEQYF. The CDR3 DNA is TGTGCCAGCAGCCACGCCGGGACAGGGCTTTACGAGCAGTACTTC.

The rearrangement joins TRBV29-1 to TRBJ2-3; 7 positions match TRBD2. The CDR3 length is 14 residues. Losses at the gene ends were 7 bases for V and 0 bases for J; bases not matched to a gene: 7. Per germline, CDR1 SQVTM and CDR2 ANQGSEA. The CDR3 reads CSATWGGSTDTQYF. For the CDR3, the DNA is TGCAGCGCTACCTGGGGGGGGAGCACAGATACGCAGTATTTT.

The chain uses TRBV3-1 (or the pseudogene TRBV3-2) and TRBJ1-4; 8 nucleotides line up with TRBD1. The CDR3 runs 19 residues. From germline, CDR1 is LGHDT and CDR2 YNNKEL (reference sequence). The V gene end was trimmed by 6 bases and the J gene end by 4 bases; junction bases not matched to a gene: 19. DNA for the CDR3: TGTGCCAGCAGTGTCGACAGGGGCCAGGCGAAATCGATTAATGAAAAACTGTTTTTT. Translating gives CASSVDRGQAKSINEKLFF.

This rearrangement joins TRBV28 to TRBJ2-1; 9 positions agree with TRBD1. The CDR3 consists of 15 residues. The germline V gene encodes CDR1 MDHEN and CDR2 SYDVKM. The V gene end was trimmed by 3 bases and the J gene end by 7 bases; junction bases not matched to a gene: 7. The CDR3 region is CASSFPGTGLNEQFF. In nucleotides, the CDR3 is TGTGCCAGCAGTTTCCCCGGGACAGGGCTGAATGAGCAGTTCTTC.

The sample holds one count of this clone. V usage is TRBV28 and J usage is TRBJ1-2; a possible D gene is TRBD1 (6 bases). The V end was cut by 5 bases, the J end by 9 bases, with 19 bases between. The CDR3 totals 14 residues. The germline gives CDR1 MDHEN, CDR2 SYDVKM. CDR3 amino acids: CASSVGDTERSYTF. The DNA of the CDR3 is TGTGCCAGCAGTGTGGGGGACACAGAAAGGAGCTACACCTTC.

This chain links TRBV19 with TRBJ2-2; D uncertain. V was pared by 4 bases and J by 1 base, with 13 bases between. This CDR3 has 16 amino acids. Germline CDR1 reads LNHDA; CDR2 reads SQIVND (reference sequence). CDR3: CASSRNTQLNTGELFF. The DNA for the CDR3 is TGTGCCAGTAGTAGAAACACCCAATTGAACACCGGGGAGCTGTTTTTT.

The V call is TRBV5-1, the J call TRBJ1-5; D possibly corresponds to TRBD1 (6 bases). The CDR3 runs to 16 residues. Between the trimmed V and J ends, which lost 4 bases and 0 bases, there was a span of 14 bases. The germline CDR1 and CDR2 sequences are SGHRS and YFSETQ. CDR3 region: CASSPGTFSSNQPQHF. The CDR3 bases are TGCGCCAGCAGCCCCGGGACATTTAGTAGCAATCAGCCCCAGCATTTT.

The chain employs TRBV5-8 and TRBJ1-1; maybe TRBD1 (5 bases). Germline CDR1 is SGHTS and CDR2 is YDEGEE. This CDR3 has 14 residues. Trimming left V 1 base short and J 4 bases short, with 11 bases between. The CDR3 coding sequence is TGTGCCAGCAGCTTGTTCAGGGAAATCACTGAAGCTTTCTTT. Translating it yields CASSLFREITEAFF.

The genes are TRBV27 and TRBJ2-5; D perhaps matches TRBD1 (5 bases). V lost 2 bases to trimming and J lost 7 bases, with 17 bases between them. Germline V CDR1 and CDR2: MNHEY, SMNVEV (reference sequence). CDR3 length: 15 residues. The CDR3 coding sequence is TGTGCCAGCAGTTTAACAGGCAGGGCGACGGGGACCCAGTACTTC. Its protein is CASSLTGRATGTQYF.

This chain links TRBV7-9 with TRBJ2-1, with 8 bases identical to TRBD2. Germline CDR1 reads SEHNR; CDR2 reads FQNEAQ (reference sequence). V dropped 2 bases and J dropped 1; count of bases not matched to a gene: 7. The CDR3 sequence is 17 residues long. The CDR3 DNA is TGTGCCAGCAGCTTATTCGGGAGGGCCCGATCCTACAATGAGCAGTTCTTC. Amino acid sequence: CASSLFGRARSYNEQFF.

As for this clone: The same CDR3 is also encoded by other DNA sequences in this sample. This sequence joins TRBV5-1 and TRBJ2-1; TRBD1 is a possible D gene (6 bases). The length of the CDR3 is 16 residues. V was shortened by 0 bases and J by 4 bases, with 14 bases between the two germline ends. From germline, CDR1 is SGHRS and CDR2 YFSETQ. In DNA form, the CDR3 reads TGCGCCAGCAGCTTGGCTGTGGCAGGGGCTTACAATGAGCAGTTCTTC. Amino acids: CASSLAVAGAYNEQFF. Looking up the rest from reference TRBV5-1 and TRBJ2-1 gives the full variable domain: KAGVTQTPRYLIKTRGQQVTLSCSPISGHRSVSWYQQTPGQGLQFLFEYFSETQRNKGNFPGRFSGRQFSNSRSEMNVSTLELGDSALYLCASSLAVAGAYNEQFFGPGTRLTVL.

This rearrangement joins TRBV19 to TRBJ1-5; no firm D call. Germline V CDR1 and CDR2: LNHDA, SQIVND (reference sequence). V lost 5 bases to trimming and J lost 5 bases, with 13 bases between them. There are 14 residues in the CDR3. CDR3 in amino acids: CASSARTGDQPQHF. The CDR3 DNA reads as TGTGCCAGTAGTGCCCGGACTGGGGATCAGCCCCAGCATTTT.

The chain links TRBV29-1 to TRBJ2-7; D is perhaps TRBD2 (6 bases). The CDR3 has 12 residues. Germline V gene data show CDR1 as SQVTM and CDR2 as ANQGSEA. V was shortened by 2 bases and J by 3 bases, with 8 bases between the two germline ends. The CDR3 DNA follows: TGCAGCGTTGAACAGGGAGGCTACGAGCAGTACTTC. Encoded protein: CSVEQGGYEQYF.

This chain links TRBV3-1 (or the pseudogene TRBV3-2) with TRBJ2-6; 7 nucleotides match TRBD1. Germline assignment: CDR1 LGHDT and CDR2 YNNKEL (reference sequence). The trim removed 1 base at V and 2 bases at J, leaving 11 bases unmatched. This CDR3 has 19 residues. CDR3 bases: TGTGCCAGCAGCCAAGGTAACAGGGGACAACCCCCTGGGGCCAACGTCCTGACTTTC. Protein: CASSQGNRGQPPGANVLTF.

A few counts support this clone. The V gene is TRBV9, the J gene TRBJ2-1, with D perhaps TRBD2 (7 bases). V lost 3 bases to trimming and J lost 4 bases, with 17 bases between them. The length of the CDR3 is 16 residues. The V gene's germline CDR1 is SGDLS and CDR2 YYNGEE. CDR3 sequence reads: CASSEGGLAVYNEQFF. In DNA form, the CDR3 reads TGTGCCAGCAGCGAGGGGGGGCTAGCGGTATACAATGAGCAGTTCTTC.

CDR3 nucleotide sequence: TGTGCCAGCAAAGGGAGGGGGTCCTCGTTAGACGAGCAGTACTTC. It is translated as CASKGRGSSLDEQYF. The chain couples TRBV6-5 to TRBJ2-7; possibly TRBD2 for D (7 bases). The CDR3 contains 15 residues. The germline V and J ends were trimmed by 7 bases and 5 bases, with 21 bases remaining between them. In germline, CDR1 is MNHEY, CDR2 SVGAGI.

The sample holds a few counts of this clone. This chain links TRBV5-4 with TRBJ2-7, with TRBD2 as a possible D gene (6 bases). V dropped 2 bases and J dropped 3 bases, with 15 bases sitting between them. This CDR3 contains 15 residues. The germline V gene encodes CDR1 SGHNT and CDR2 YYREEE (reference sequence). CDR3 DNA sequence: TGTGCCAGCAGCTTTTTCTCCGTCGGGAGCTACGAGCAGTACTTC. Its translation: CASSFFSVGSYEQYF.